The sequence of this T cell receptor (beta chain) was determined in a study of metastatic and nonmetastatic thyroid tumors. Study-level background: Repertoires from malignant and benign thyroid patients were compared across blood and tumor or nodule tissue.

The table lists this clone with many counts. What it binds is not known. Each patient went into thyroid surgery without having received any treatment. Study-level points and caveats: In both blood and tumor samples, TCR beta diversity was reported significantly higher for malignant than benign nodules.

Original analysis: Clinicopathological groups supplied CDR3 differences that were used to build a distant-metastasis classifier for papillary thyroid cancer. Using MiXCR, TCRdb reanalyzed the PCR reads. TCRdb's processing, not the study's, gives the V and J calls here. The sample yields around 15,000 clones, approximately 15% seen once. The germline gives CDR1 MGHRA, CDR2 YSYEKL. CDR3 size: 15 residues. The germline V and J ends were trimmed by 2 bases and 10 bases, with 15 bases remaining between them. This receptor was obtained from a female donor with papillary thyroid cancer or a benign thyroid nodule (not recorded which). Some clones in this sample may be carry-over from other donors' samples. The sequenced material came from blood. J is TRBJ1-6 and V is TRBV4-1; no firm D call. CDR3 in amino acids: CASSQTTPDGSPLHF. CDR3 DNA: TGCGCCAGCAGCCAAACGACCCCGGATGGGTCACCCCTCCACTTT.